The 21 T cell receptor beta chains presented below share a single source sample, sequenced in a study of CD8 T cells in Susac syndrome. Random hexamers were used to reverse transcribe the RNA input (roughly 0.5 to 1 ug). TCRdb analysed the immunoSEQ multiplex PCR reads with MiXCR anew, one entry per CDR3 protein. The sample has roughly 200,000 distinct CDR3 sequences, approximately 94% seen once. The sequenced sample was CD4+ T cells from PBMCs. These receptors came from a human donor with multiple sclerosis.

This chain connects TRBV28 to TRBJ2-7; D is ambiguous. CDR3 size: 12 residues. The ends were cut back, 5 bases at V and 7 bases at J, with 12 bases in the middle. Germline CDR1 is MDHEN and CDR2 is SYDVKM. The CDR3 region is CASSIDQWEQYF. Here the CDR3 DNA reads TGTGCCAGCAGTATTGATCAGTGGGAGCAGTACTTC.

J is TRBJ2-2 and V is TRBV5-6; D call uncertain. The ends were cut back, 7 bases at V and 0 bases at J, with 13 bases in the middle. This CDR3 region has 15 residues. Germline assignment: CDR1 SGHDT and CDR2 YYEEEE. The CDR3 sequence is CASARRIANTGELFF. The CDR3 nucleotides read TGTGCCAGCGCCCGGCGGATCGCGAACACCGGGGAGCTGTTTTTT.

The CDR3 bases are TGTGCCAGCAGTGAAGGCAGGGTGAGACATGAGCAGTTCTTC. Protein: CASSEGRVRHEQFF. The rearrangement links TRBV25-1 to TRBJ2-1; maybe TRBD1 (5 bases). The CDR3 is 14 residues long. V gave up 2 bases and J gave up 8 bases, with 13 bases separating them. The germline gives CDR1 MGHDK, CDR2 SYGVNS.

The J gene is TRBJ2-7, the V gene TRBV4-2; weak D call: TRBD1 (5 bases). The CDR3 runs to 17 residues. In germline, CDR1 is LGHNA, CDR2 YNFKEQ. V shed 0 bases and J shed 4 bases, with 19 bases lying between them. The CDR3 sequence is CASSQDERQGSLYEQYF. CDR3 in DNA: TGTGCCAGCAGCCAAGATGAGAGGCAGGGAAGCTTGTACGAGCAGTACTTC.

This chain connects TRBV5-1 to TRBJ2-7; D remains unclear. Germline CDR1 reads SGHRS; CDR2 reads YFSETQ. The CDR3 consists of 14 residues. The V end was cut by 3 bases, the J end by 2 bases, with 12 bases between. In DNA form, the CDR3 reads TGCGCCAGCAGCTCCACGGGTCAGGCCTACGAGCAGTACTTC. Encoded protein: CASSSTGQAYEQYF.

The V call is TRBV4-1, the J call TRBJ2-5, with D tentatively TRBD2 (6 bases). The CDR3 is made up of 18 amino acids. V lost 4 bases to trimming and J lost 0 bases, with 21 bases between them. Germline assignment: CDR1 MGHRA and CDR2 YSYEKL. The CDR3 DNA reads as TGCGCCAGCAGCCTAGGTGGGGGAGGCCCGACGTACCAAGAGACCCAGTACTTC. It is translated as CASSLGGGGPTYQETQYF.

This clonotype was observed once. V gene TRBV5-1 combines with J gene TRBJ2-1; 7 bases match TRBD2. Germline assignment: CDR1 SGHRS and CDR2 YFSETQ. CDR3 length: 15 residues. The V gene end was trimmed by 1 base and the J gene end by 8 bases; junction bases not matched to a gene: 9. Written as DNA, the CDR3 is TGCGCCAGCAGCTTGAATGGACTAGTTTCTGATGAGCAGTTCTTC. It codes for CASSLNGLVSDEQFF.

This chain uses TRBV30 with TRBJ1-4; 8 bases line up with TRBD1. J gave up 3 bases and V 0 bases, and 3 bases lay outside the gene matches. The CDR3 length is 15 residues. Germline assignment: CDR1 GTSNPN and CDR2 SVGIG (reference sequence). The CDR3 DNA sequence: TGTGCCTGGAGTGTACGACAGGGGCCTAATGAAAAACTGTTTTTT. It specifies CAWSVRQGPNEKLFF.

The V and J genes are TRBV20-1 and TRBJ2-7, with 7 bases lining up with TRBD1. V lost 4 bases, J lost 2 bases, and 11 bases stayed unmatched. Germline CDR1 is DFQATT and CDR2 is SNEGSKA (reference sequence). The CDR3 totals 15 residues. Here the CDR3 DNA reads TGCAGTGCTACAGGATACAAGGGGGCCACCTACGAGCAGTACTTC. It is translated as CSATGYKGATYEQYF.

V and J are TRBV20-1 and TRBJ1-2, with a tentative D call TRBD1 (6 bases). CDR3 size: 12 residues. Trimming took off 5 bases at V and 2 bases at J, with 9 bases between the two ends. Germline CDR1 reads DFQATT; CDR2 reads SNEGSKA (reference sequence). The CDR3 DNA reads as TGCAGTGCTGGGGACAAAAACTATGGCTACACCTTC. Amino acid sequence: CSAGDKNYGYTF.

The chain links TRBV7-2 to TRBJ2-7; 9 bases line up with TRBD2. The CDR3 spans 15 residues. Germline CDR1 and CDR2: SGHTA and FQGNSA. V lost 4 bases to trimming and J lost 2 bases; unmatched junction nucleotides: 6. The CDR3 reads CASSWATSGPYEQYF. In DNA, the CDR3 is TGTGCCAGCAGCTGGGCGACTAGCGGACCCTACGAGCAGTACTTC.

The chain joins TRBV29-1 to TRBJ2-7, with 9 positions matching TRBD1. The germline gives CDR1 SQVTM, CDR2 ANQGSEA. The V gene end was trimmed by 4 bases and the J gene end by 6 bases; junction bases not matched to a gene: 7. The CDR3 consists of 13 residues. Written as DNA, the CDR3 is TGCAGCGTTGTCGGCGGGACAGGGACCGAGCAGTACTTC. Its translation: CSVVGGTGTEQYF.

The gene calls are TRBV7-2 and TRBJ1-1; D unclear. This CDR3 has 14 residues. Germline CDR1 reads SGHTA; CDR2 reads FQGNSA. V was cut by 2 bases and J by 1 base, with 8 bases left in between. The CDR3 DNA sequence: TGTGCCAGCAGCTTAAGGACGGGGAACACTGAAGCTTTCTTT. Translating it yields CASSLRTGNTEAFF.

The chain is built from TRBV6-5 and TRBJ2-5; 12 positions match TRBD2. J was trimmed by 5 bases and V by 3 bases; bases with no gene match: 10. This CDR3 is built from 17 residues. Germline V lookup: CDR1 MNHEY, CDR2 SVGAGI. The CDR3 is CASSYEASGGAWETQYF. The DNA for the CDR3 is TGTGCCAGCAGTTATGAGGCTAGCGGGGGGGCCTGGGAGACCCAGTACTTC.

The gene calls are TRBV5-1 and TRBJ2-5, with D perhaps being TRBD1 or TRBD2 (5 bases each). Per germline, CDR1 SGHRS and CDR2 YFSETQ. V lost 4 bases to trimming and J lost 5 bases, with 18 bases between them. CDR3 length equals 15 residues. The CDR3: CASSRDLGVGETQYF. The CDR3 DNA reads TGCGCCAGCAGCCGAGATTTGGGGGTCGGGGAGACCCAGTACTTC.

This chain connects TRBV18 to TRBJ2-7, with D unresolved. Germline V lookup: CDR1 KGHSH, CDR2 LQKENI. This CDR3 has 13 residues. The V end lost 3 bases, the J end lost 4 bases, and 10 bases lay between the germline ends. CDR3 DNA sequence: TGTGCCAGCTCACCTCTGCCAGAGTACGAGCAGTACTTC. Protein product: CASSPLPEYEQYF. Full variable domain (rest looked up from reference TRBV18 and TRBJ2-7): NAGVMQNPRHLVRRRGQEARLRCSPMKGHSHVYWYRQLPEEGLKFMVYLQKENIIDESGMPKERFSAEFPKEGPSILRIQQVVRGDSAAYFCASSPLPEYEQYFGPGTRLTVT.

The chain couples TRBV3-1 to TRBJ2-2; D remains unclear. Germline CDR1 LGHDT, CDR2 YNNKEL (reference sequence). This CDR3 spans 12 amino acids. V shed 3 bases and J shed 6 bases, with 5 bases lying between them. In DNA form, the CDR3 reads TGTGCCAGCAGCCAGGGTCCCGGGGAGCTGTTTTTT. It is translated as CASSQGPGELFF.

This chain uses TRBV4-2 with TRBJ2-5; 16 bases map to TRBD2. The CDR3 has 17 residues. With 5 bases clipped from V and 3 bases from J, the junction kept 6 bases outside the gene matches. The germline gives CDR1 LGHNA, CDR2 YNFKEQ. This CDR3 reads CASSSGTSGGAEETQYF. CDR3 nucleotides: TGTGCCAGCAGCTCTGGGACTAGCGGGGGGGCCGAAGAGACCCAGTACTTC.

V is TRBV18 and J is TRBJ2-5; 10 bases are shared with TRBD1. The V gene end was trimmed by 1 base and the J gene end by 4 bases; junction bases not matched to a gene: 3. CDR3 length: 15 residues. From germline, CDR1 is KGHSH and CDR2 LQKENI. CDR3 DNA: TGTGCCAGCTCACCACGGGACAGGGGATCAGAGACCCAGTACTTC. Translated, it gives CASSPRDRGSETQYF.

J is TRBJ1-4 and V is TRBV20-1, with D maybe TRBD1 (5 bases). This CDR3 is built from 14 residues. The V end was cut by 0 bases, the J end by 4 bases, with 9 bases between. Germline V gene sequence: CDR1 DFQATT, CDR2 SNEGSKA (reference sequence). The CDR3 region has the DNA TGCAGTGCTAGAGAGGGGCGGGATAATGAAAAACTGTTTTTT. This gives the protein CSAREGRDNEKLFF.

The chain has TRBV29-1 and TRBJ2-3; 12 bases fit TRBD2. V lost 4 bases, J lost 5 bases, and 4 bases stayed unmatched. The CDR3 covers 14 residues. The germline gives CDR1 SQVTM, CDR2 ANQGSEA. The CDR3 loop reads CSVALAGGGDTQYF. Here the CDR3 DNA reads TGCAGCGTTGCCCTAGCGGGGGGGGGAGATACGCAGTATTTT.